In its sample, the clone carrying this T cell receptor (beta chain) was seen once. What it recognizes is unknown. Breast cancer patients provided tissue from their axillary draining lymph nodes. The data belong to a study of breast tumors, draining lymph nodes, adjacent tissues. General study findings and limits: Findings are consistent with lymph node origin and intratumoral expansion of most tumor T cells. That most tumor T cells come from lymph nodes remained unproven. Luminal-like breast cancer showed significantly higher tumor–nontumor repertoire similarity than basal-like. Compared with lymph nodes, tumors were less diverse; compared with nontumor tissue, more.

Germline assignment: CDR1 SNHLY and CDR2 FYNNEI. Trimming cost V 6 bases and J 10 bases, with 18 bases left between them. The CDR3 is made up of 14 amino acids. TCRdb ran MiXCR on the multiplex PCR reads and lists one entry per CDR3 protein. Of approximately 210,000 distinct CDR3 sequences listed, approximately 36% were seen once; the top ten hold approximately 3.6%. The specimen was axillary lymph node tissue. V is TRBV2 and J is TRBJ1-4; D is unclear. This sequence originates from a female donor with breast cancer. Some clones in this sample may be carry-over from other donors' samples. The CDR3 protein is CASSPFREGGKLFF. In DNA form, the CDR3 reads TGTGCCAGCAGCCCCTTCCGGGAGGGTGGAAAACTGTTTTTT.